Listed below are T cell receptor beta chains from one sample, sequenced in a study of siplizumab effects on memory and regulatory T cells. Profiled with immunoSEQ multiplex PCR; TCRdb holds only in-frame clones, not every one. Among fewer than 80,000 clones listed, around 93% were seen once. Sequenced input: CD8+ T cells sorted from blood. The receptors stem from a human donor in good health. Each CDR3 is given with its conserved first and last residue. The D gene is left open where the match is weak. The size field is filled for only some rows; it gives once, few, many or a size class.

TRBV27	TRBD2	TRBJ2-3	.	CASSLYAGAGRGGPPDTQYF	TGTGCCAGCAGTTTATATGCAGGGGCTGGACGGGGGGGCCCCCCAGATACGCAGTATTTT
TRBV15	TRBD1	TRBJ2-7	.	CATSIRGSSYEQYF	TGTGCCACCAGCATCAGGGGGAGCTCCTACGAGCAGTACTTC
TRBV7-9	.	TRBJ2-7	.	CASSLSGYEQYF	TGTGCCAGCAGCTTAAGTGGCTACGAGCAGTACTTC
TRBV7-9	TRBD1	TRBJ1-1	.	CASSFPTGRTEAFF	TGTGCCAGCAGCTTTCCGACAGGGCGCACTGAAGCTTTCTTT
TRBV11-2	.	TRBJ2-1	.	CASSLEGNEQFF	TGTGCCAGCAGCTTAGAGGGAAATGAGCAGTTCTTC
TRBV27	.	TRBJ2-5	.	CASSNRGTQETQYF	TGTGCCAGCAGTAATCGAGGGACTCAAGAGACCCAGTACTTC
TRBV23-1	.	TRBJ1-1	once	CASSRDGGQGTEAFF	TGCGCCAGCAGTCGGGACGGGGGGCAAGGCACTGAAGCTTTCTTT
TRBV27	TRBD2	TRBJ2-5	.	CASTETGGGTQYF	TGTGCCAGCACTGAGACGGGGGGTGGGACCCAGTACTTC
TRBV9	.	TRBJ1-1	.	CASSVWGRANTEAFF	TGTGCCAGCAGCGTATGGGGTAGGGCGAACACTGAAGCTTTCTTT
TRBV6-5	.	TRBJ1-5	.	CASKVTGGDQPQHF	TGTGCCAGCAAGGTCACGGGGGGCGATCAGCCCCAGCATTTT